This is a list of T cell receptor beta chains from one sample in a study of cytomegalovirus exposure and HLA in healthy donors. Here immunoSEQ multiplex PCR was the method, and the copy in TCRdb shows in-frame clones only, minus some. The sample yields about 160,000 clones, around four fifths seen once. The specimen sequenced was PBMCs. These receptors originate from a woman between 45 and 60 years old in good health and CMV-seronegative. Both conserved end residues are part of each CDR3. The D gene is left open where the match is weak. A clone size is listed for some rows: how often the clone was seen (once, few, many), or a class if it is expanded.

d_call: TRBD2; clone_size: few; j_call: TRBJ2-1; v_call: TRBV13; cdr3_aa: CASSPRTSVSNEQFF; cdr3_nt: TGTGCCAGCAGCCCCCGAACTAGCGTAAGCAATGAGCAGTTCTTC
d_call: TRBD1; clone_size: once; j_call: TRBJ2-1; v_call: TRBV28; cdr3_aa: CASRVPGQGNNEQFF; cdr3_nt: TGTGCCAGCCGCGTGCCGGGACAGGGTAACAATGAGCAGTTCTTC
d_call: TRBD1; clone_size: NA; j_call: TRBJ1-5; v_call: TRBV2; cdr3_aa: CASRTGQVNNQPQHF; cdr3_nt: TGTGCCAGCCGAACCGGACAGGTAAACAATCAGCCCCAGCATTTT
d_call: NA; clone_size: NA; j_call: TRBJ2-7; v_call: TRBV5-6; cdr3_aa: CASSQTYEQYF; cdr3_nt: TGTGCCAGCAGCCAAACATACGAGCAGTACTTC
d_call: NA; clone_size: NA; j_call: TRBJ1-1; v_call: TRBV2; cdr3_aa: CASGAVWNTEAFF; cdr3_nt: TGTGCCAGCGGAGCAGTCTGGAACACTGAAGCTTTCTTT
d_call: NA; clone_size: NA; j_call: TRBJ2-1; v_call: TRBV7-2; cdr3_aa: CASSRDTSSYNEQFF; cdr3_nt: TGTGCCAGCAGCAGGGACACGAGCTCCTACAATGAGCAGTTCTTC
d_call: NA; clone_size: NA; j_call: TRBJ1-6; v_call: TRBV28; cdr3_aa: CASSSPRPGGNSPLHF; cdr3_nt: TGTGCCAGCAGTTCACCCCGACCGGGGGGAAATTCACCCCTCCACTTT
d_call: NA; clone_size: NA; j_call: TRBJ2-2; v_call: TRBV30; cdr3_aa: CAWSFRGPGELFF; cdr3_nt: TGTGCCTGGAGTTTTAGGGGTCCCGGGGAGCTGTTTTTT
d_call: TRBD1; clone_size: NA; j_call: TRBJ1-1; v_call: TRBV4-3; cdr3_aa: CASRQDRVSLGRTEAFF; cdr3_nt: TGCGCCAGCAGGCAAGACAGGGTGAGTCTTGGTAGGACTGAAGCTTTCTTT
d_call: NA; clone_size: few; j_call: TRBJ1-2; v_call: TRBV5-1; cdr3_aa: CASSLSSPGLNYGYTF; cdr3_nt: TGCGCCAGCAGCTTGTCTTCCCCAGGGCTAAACTATGGCTACACCTTC
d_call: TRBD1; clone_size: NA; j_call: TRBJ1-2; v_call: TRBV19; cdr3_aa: CASSLGDSYGYTF; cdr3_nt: TGTGCCAGTAGTCTCGGGGACAGCTATGGCTACACCTTC
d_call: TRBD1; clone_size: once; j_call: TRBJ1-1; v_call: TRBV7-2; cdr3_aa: CASPRTGVNTEAFF; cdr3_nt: TGTGCCAGCCCGAGGACAGGGGTGAACACTGAAGCTTTCTTT
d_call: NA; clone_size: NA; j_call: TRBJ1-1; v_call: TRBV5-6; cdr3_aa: CASSRGRNTEAFF; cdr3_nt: TGTGCCAGCAGCCGGGGAAGGAACACTGAAGCTTTCTTT
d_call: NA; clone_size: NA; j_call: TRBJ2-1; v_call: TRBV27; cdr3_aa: CASSLSSGSPTYNEQFF; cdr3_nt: TGTGCCAGCAGTTTAAGCTCGGGGAGCCCTACCTACAATGAGCAGTTCTTC
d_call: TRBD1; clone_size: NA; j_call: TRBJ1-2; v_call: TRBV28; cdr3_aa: CASSLGQSNYGYTF; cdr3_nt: TGTGCCAGCAGCCTGGGACAGAGCAACTATGGCTACACCTTC
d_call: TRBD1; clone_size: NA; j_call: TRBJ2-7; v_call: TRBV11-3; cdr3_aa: CASSLGQGASYEQYF; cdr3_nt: TGTGCCAGCAGCCTCGGACAGGGGGCTAGCTACGAGCAGTACTTC
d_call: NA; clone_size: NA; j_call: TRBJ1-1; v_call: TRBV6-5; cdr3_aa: CASSYSSRDTEAFF; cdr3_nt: TGTGCCAGCAGTTACTCGTCACGGGACACTGAAGCTTTCTTT
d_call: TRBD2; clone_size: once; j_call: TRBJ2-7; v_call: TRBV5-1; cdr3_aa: CASSLYLAGTYEQYF; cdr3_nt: TGCGCCAGCAGCTTGTACCTAGCGGGGACCTACGAGCAGTACTTC
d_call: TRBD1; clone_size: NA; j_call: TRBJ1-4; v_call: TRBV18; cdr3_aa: CASSPDGRGGLFF; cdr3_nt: TGTGCCAGCTCACCTGATGGTCGAGGGGGCCTGTTTTTT
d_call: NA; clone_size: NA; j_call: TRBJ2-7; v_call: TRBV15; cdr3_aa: CATSRVGDSSTSYEQYF; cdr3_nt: TGTGCCACCAGCAGAGTGGGCGACAGTTCTACCAGTTACGAGCAGTACTTC
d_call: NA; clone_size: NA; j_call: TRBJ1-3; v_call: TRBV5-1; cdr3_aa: CASSSGTSGNTIYF; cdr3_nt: TGCGCCAGCAGTTCGGGGACATCAGGAAACACCATATATTTT
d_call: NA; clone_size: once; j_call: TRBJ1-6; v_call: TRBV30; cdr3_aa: CAWGEAGGSPLHF; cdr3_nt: TGTGCCTGGGGGGAGGCAGGTGGTTCACCCCTCCACTTT
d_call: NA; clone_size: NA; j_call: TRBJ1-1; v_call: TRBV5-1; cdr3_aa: CASSLSRSNTEAFF; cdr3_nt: TGCGCCAGCAGCCTCTCCCGGTCGAACACTGAAGCTTTCTTT
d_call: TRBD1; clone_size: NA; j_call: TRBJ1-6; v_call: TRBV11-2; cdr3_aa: CASSSRQGGSLHF; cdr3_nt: TGTGCCAGCAGCTCCCGACAGGGCGGTTCCCTCCACTTT
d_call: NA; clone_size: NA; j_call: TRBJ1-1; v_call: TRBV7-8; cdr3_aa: CASSLGTRVNTEAFF; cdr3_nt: TGTGCCAGCAGCTTAGGAACCAGGGTGAACACTGAAGCTTTCTTT
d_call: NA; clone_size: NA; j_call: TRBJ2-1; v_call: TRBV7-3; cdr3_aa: CASSSPGGHEQFF; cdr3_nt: TGTGCCAGCAGCTCGCCCGGGGGTCATGAGCAGTTCTTC
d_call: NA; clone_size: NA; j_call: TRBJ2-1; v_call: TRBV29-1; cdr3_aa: CSVGSTEQYNEQFF; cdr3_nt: TGCAGCGTTGGATCAACAGAGCAATACAATGAGCAGTTCTTC
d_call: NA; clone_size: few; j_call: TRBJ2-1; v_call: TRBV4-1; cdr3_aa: CASSQVANEQFF; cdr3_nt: TGCGCCAGCAGCCAAGTAGCGAATGAGCAGTTCTTC
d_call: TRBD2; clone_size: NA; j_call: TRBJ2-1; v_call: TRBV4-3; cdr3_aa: CASSQARTSGDNEQFF; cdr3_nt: TGCGCCAGCAGCCAAGCTCGGACTAGCGGGGACAATGAGCAGTTCTTC
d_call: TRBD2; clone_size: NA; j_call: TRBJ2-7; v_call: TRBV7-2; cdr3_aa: CASSLGLAGFYEQYF; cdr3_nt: TGTGCCAGCAGCTTAGGGCTAGCGGGGTTCTACGAGCAGTACTTC
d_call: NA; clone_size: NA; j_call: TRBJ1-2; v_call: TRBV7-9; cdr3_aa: CASSLDRGSYYGYTF; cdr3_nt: TGTGCCAGCAGCTTAGACCGGGGGAGCTACTATGGCTACACCTTC
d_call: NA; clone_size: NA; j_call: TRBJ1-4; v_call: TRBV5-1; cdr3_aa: CASSLSRAGNEKLFF; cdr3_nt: TGCGCCAGCAGCTTATCTCGGGCGGGGAATGAAAAACTGTTTTTT
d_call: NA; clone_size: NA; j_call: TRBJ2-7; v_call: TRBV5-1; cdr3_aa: CASSPLTGSYEQYF; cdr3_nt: TGCGCCAGCAGCCCCTTGACAGGATCCTACGAGCAGTACTTC
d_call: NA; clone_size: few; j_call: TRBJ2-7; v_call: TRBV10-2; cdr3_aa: CASSQTYGPREQYF; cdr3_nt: TGCGCCAGCAGTCAGACATATGGGCCGCGCGAGCAGTACTTC
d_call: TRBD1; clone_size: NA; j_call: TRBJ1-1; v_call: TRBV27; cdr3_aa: CASSLGQTQPMNTEAFF; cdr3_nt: TGTGCCAGCAGTTTGGGACAGACCCAGCCAATGAACACTGAAGCTTTCTTT
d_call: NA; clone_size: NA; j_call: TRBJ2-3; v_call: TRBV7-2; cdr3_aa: CASSGTGTDTQYF; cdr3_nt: TGTGCCAGCAGCGGTACAGGGACAGATACGCAGTATTTT
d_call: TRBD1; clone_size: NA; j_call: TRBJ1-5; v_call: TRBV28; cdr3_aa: CASPGQGNNCPNQPQHF; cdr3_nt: TGTGCCAGCCCGGGACAGGGTAACAATTGCCCCAATCAGCCCCAGCATTTT
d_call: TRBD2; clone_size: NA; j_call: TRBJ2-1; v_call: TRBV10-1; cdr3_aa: CASSGTSGEGSYNEQFF; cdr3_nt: TGCGCCAGCAGTGGGACTAGCGGGGAGGGTTCCTACAATGAGCAGTTCTTC
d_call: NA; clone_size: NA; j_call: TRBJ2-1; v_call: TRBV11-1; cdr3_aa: CASSLLGRGNEQFF; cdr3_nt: TGTGCCAGCAGCTTACTTGGCAGGGGCAATGAGCAGTTCTTC
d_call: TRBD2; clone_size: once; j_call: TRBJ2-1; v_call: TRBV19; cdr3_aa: CASSLNGLAGGGYNEQFF; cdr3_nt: TGTGCCAGTAGTCTAAATGGACTAGCGGGAGGGGGCTACAATGAGCAGTTCTTC
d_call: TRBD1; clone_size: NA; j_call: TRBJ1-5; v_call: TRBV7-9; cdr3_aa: CASSPTGGGQPQHF; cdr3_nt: TGTGCCAGCAGCCCAACAGGGGGCGGTCAGCCCCAGCATTTT
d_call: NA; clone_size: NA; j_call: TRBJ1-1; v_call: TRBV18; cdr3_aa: CASSPPGGERSTEAFF; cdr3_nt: TGTGCCAGCTCACCCCCCGGGGGGGAGCGTAGCACTGAAGCTTTCTTT
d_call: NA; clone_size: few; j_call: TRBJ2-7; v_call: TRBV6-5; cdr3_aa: CASSPGSGYEQYF; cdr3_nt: TGTGCCAGCAGCCCCGGGTCGGGATACGAGCAGTACTTC
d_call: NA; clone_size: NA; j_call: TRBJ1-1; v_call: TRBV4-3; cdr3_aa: CASSYRVGGNTEAFF; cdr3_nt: TGCGCCAGCAGCTACCGGGTCGGAGGGAACACTGAAGCTTTCTTT
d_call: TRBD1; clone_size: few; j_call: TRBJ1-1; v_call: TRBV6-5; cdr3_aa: CASRRTGNTEAFF; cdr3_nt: TGTGCCAGCAGGAGGACAGGGAACACTGAAGCTTTCTTT
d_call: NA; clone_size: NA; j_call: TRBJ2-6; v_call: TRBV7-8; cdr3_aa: CASSAPRVLSGANVLTF; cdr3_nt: TGTGCCAGCAGTGCCCCACGGGTCCTCTCTGGGGCCAACGTCCTGACTTTC
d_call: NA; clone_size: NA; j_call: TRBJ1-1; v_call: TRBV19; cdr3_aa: CASSIIGAGSNTEAFF; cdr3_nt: TGTGCCAGTAGTATTATCGGGGCGGGGTCGAACACTGAAGCTTTCTTT
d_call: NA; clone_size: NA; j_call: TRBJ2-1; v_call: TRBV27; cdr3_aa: CASSLLLGGEQFF; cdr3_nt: TGTGCCAGCAGTTTACTGTTAGGGGGTGAGCAGTTCTTC